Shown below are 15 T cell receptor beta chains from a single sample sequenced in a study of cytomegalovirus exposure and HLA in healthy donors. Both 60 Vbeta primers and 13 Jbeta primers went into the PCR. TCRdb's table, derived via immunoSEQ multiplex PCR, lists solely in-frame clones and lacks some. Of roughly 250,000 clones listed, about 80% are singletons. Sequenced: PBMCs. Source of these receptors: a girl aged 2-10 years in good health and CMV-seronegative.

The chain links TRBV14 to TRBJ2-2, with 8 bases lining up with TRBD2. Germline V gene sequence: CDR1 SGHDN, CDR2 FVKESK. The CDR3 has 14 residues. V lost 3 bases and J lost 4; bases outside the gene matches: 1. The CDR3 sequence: CASSQLAGTGELFF. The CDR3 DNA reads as TGTGCCAGCAGCCAGCTAGCGGGCACCGGGGAGCTGTTTTTT. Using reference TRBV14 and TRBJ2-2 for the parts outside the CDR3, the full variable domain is EAGVTQFPSHSVIEKGQTVTLRCDPISGHDNLYWYRRVMGKEIKFLLHFVKESKQDESGMPNNRFLAERTGGTYSTLKVQPAELEDSGVYFCASSQLAGTGELFFGEGSRLTVL.

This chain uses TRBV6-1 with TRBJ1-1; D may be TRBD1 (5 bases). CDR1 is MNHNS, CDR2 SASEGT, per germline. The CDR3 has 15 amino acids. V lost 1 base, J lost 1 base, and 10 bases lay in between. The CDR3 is CASSEDRNSNTEAFF. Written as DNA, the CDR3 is TGTGCCAGCAGTGAAGACAGGAACTCGAACACTGAAGCTTTCTTT.

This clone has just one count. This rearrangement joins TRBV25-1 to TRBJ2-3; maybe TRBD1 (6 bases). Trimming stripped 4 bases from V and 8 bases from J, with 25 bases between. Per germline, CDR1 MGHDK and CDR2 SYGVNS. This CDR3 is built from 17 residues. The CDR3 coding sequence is TGTGCCAGCAGTGGGGGGCCACTAGGGTATGGGGCAGGTACGCAGTATTTT. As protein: CASSGGPLGYGAGTQYF.

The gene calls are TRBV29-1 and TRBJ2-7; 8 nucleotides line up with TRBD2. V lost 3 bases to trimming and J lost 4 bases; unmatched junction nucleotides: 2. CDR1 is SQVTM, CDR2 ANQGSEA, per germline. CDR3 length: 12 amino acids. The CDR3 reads CSVEIAGYEQYF. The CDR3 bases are TGCAGCGTTGAGATAGCGGGATACGAGCAGTACTTC.

The CDR3 loop reads CASRPGLAGAKNIQYF. The CDR3 region has the DNA TGCGCCAGCAGGCCGGGACTAGCGGGAGCCAAAAACATTCAGTACTTC. The gene calls are TRBV10-2 and TRBJ2-4, with 12 bases lining up with TRBD2. Germline CDR1 is WSHSY and CDR2 is SAAADI. The CDR3 consists of 16 residues. V shed 6 bases, J shed 0 bases, and the junction held 3 bases outside the gene matches.

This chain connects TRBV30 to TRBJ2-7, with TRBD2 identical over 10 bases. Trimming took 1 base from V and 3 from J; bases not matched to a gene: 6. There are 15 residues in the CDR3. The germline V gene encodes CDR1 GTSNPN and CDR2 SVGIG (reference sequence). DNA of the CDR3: TGTGCCTGGAGTGGAACTAGCGGGAACCTCTACGAGCAGTACTTC. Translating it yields CAWSGTSGNLYEQYF.

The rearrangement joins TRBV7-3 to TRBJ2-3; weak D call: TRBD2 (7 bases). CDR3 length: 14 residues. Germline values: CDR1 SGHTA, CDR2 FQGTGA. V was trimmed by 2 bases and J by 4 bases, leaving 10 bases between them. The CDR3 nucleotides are TGTGCCAGCAGCTTAGGGGGGGCCCCAGATACGCAGTATTTT. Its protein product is CASSLGGAPDTQYF. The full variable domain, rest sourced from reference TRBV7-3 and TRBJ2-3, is GAGVSQTPSNKVTEKGKYVELRCDPISGHTALYWYRQSLGQGPEFLIYFQGTGAADDSGLPNDRFFAVRPEGSVSTLKIQRTERGDSAVYLCASSLGGAPDTQYFGPGTRLTVL.

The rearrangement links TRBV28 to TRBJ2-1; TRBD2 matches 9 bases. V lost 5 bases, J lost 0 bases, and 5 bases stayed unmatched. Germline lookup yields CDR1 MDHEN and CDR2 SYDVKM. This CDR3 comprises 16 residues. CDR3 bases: TGTGCCAGCAGTCCGCTAGCGGGGAGCTCCTACAATGAGCAGTTCTTC. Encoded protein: CASSPLAGSSYNEQFF.

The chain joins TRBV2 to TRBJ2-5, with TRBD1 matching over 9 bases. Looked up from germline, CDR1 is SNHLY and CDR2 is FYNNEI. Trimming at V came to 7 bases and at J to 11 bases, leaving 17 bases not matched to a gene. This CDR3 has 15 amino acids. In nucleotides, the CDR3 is TGTGCCAGCAAAGAGGACAGGGGATTAAGAAGGGAGCAGTACTTC. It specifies CASKEDRGLRREQYF.

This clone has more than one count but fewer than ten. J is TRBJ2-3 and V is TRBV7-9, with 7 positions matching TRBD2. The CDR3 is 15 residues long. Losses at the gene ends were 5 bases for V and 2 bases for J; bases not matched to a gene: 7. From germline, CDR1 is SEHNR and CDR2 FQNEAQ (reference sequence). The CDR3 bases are TGTGCCAGCAGCCTAGGGACTAAAATCACAGATACGCAGTATTTT. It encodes CASSLGTKITDTQYF.

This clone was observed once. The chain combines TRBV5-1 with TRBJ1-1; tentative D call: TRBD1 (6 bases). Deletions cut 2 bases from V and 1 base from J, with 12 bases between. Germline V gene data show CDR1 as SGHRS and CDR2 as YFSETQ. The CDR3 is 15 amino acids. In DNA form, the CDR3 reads TGCGCCAGCAGCTTAACAGGGAGTCCGAACACTGAAGCTTTCTTT. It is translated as CASSLTGSPNTEAFF.

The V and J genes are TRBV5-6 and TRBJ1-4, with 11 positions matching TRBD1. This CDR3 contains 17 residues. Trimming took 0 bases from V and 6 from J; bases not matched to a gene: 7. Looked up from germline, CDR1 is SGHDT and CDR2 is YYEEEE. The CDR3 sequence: CASSLEGQGGKDEKLFF. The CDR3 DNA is TGTGCCAGCAGCTTGGAGGGACAGGGGGGGAAGGATGAAAAACTGTTTTTT.

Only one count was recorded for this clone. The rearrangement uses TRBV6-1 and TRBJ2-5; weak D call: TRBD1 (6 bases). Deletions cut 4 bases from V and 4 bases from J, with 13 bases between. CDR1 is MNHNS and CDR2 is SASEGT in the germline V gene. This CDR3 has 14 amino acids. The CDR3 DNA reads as TGTGCCAGCAGTGCTTGGGGGCAAGGAGAGACCCAGTACTTC. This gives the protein CASSAWGQGETQYF.

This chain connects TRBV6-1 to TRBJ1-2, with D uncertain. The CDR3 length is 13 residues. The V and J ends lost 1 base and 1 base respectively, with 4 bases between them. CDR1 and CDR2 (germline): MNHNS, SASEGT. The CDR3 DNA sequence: TGTGCCAGCAGTGAAGGGCTTAACTATGGCTACACCTTC. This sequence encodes CASSEGLNYGYTF.

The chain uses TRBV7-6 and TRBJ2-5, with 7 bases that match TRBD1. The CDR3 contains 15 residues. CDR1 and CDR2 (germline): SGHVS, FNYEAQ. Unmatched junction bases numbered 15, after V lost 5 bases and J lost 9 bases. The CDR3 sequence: CASSPDTGEINPQYF. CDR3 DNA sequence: TGTGCCAGCAGCCCTGATACAGGGGAGATTAATCCCCAGTACTTC.